This T cell receptor beta chain was sequenced in a study of blood T cell repertoires in COVID-19. The overall study: Spain, Italy and the United States supplied samples that represented acute and convalescent COVID-19. PBMCs, B-cell-depleted T cells, or T cells were the source of the cDNA or gDNA that made up the material.

In the authors' methods: Estimated nucleated cell counts came from reference gene primer amplification. Some clones are missing from TCRdb's copy, which holds only in-frame ones; the method was immunoSEQ multiplex PCR. That table is the source of V, J and clone size, and D and trimming were worked out from the DNA. Of 150,000 to 200,000 clones in the sample, approximately 83% were seen once. Trimming at V came to 6 bases and at J to 4 bases, leaving 2 bases not matched to a gene. The germline V gene has CDR1 MNHEY and CDR2 SVGEGT. The CDR3 length is 13 residues. The receptor was isolated from an elderly woman with active or convalescent COVID-19. This chain links TRBV6-2 or TRBV6-3 with TRBJ2-5; 10 nucleotides align to TRBD1. The sequenced sample consisted of peripheral blood. CDR3 nucleotide sequence: TGTGCCAGCAGCCGGACAGGGGGAGAGACCCAGTACTTC. It is translated as CASSRTGGETQYF.